This TCR beta chain was found in a study of shared clonotypes between healthy human individuals. Study results and caveats: Estimated clonotype richness was generally higher in naive than memory subsets. Sorted-subset sequencing was shown by rarefaction to be incomplete despite large depth. Non-shared clonotypes were found to have lower generation probabilities than the clonotypes that were shared by all four of the sorted-subset donors.

CDR1 is MNHNY and CDR2 is SVGAGI in the germline V gene (reference sequence). This CDR3 has 11 residues. V gave up 4 bases and J gave up 6 bases, with 3 bases separating them. A single count supports this clone. Its antigen is as yet unknown. Data came from immunoSEQ multiplex PCR; TCRdb stores just in-frame clones and leaves some out. This table holds about 1.5 million clones, around 98% found once. The source material was naive CD4+ T cells sorted from blood. Sample subset: CD45RA+ positively selected. This receptor was identified in a man younger than 40 in good health. The V gene is TRBV6-6, the J gene TRBJ1-4; D not certain. DNA for the CDR3: TGTGCCAGCAGTTTACATGAAAAACTGTTTTTT. Translated, it gives CASSLHEKLFF.